The 16 T cell receptor beta chains reported below all come from one sample, sequenced in a study of CXCR3-negative and CXCR3-positive naive CD8 T cells. Study outcomes and limitations: CXCR3-negative naive cells had less hydrophobic TRB CDR3s than did CXCR3-positive naive cells.

For these TCRs, the target antigens are not known. Carrying UMI labels, the TRB cDNA libraries were prepared through 5' RACE. TCRdb derives one entry per CDR3 protein from the 5' RACE reads, leaving out DNA. Seen in this sample are approximately 130,000 distinct CDR3 sequences; the ten most common clones hold 0.41%. Sample: naive CXCR3+ CD8+ T cells from blood. Specified subset: CD45RO-CCR7+CD27+CD95- naive CD8+ T cells expressing CXCR3 (TNR3+). Receptor source: a human donor in good health. Some clones in this sample may be carry-over from other donors' samples.

The V and J genes are TRBV7-2 and TRBJ2-7; TCRdb's D call of TRBD2 is untestable without DNA. Germline CDR1 and CDR2: SGHTA and FQGNSA. This CDR3 has 16 amino acids. Here the CDR3 reads CASSIMTSGGEYEQYF. The full variable domain, its missing parts supplied by reference TRBV7-2 and TRBJ2-7, is GAGVSQSPSNKVTEKGKDVELRCDPISGHTALYWYRQSLGQGLEFLIYFQGNSAPDKSGLPSDRFSAERTGGSVSTLTIQRTQQEDSAVYLCASSIMTSGGEYEQYFGPGTRLTVT.

This chain joins TRBV19 and TRBJ1-1. Germline CDR1 and CDR2: LNHDA and SQIVND (reference sequence). The length of the CDR3 is 15 residues. CDR3 amino acids: CASSIRDSLNTEAFF. The variable domain in full, with the rest retrieved from reference TRBV19 and TRBJ1-1, is DGGITQSPKYLFRKEGQNVTLSCEQNLNHDAMYWYRQDPGQGLRLIYYSQIVNDFQKGDIAEGYSVSREKKESFPLTVTSAQKNPTAFYLCASSIRDSLNTEAFFGQGTRLTVV.

The rearrangement uses TRBV27 and TRBJ2-1. CDR1 is MNHEY and CDR2 is SMNVEV in the germline V gene (reference sequence). The CDR3 spans 16 residues. The CDR3 protein is CASSLFQLASYNEQFF.

The V gene is TRBV12-3 or TRBV12-4, the J gene TRBJ2-5; the TCRdb D gene call, TRBD1, has no DNA to confirm it. The CDR3 loop spans 18 amino acids. Here the CDR3 reads CASSSDRVGGNRIETQYF.

CDR3 region: CASSYHHRDSYGYTF. The chain has TRBV5-1 and TRBJ1-2; TCRdb outputs TRBD1, but without DNA this stays unchecked. In germline, CDR1 is SGHRS, CDR2 YFSETQ. The CDR3 runs 15 residues.

CDR3 amino acids: CASSLVSTGAKGSIQYF. The chain carries TRBV5-1 and TRBJ2-4; TCRdb calls TRBD1, which cannot be checked without DNA. This CDR3 comprises 17 residues. CDR1 and CDR2 from the germline V gene are SGHRS and YFSETQ.

The V call is TRBV20-1, the J call TRBJ1-1; the D call from TCRdb, TRBD1, cannot be confirmed without DNA. This CDR3 contains 13 residues. Germline CDR1 is DFQATT and CDR2 is SNEGSKA (reference sequence). The CDR3 sequence is CSARGTGNTEAFF.

The J gene is TRBJ2-3, the V gene TRBV29-1; the TCRdb call, TRBD1, lacks DNA for checking. The CDR3 has 11 residues. Germline CDR1 and CDR2: SQVTM and ANQGSEA. The CDR3 here is CSASGENTQYF.

V is TRBV6-2 or TRBV6-3 and J is TRBJ2-5; the TRBD1 assignment by TCRdb is unverifiable without DNA. The CDR3 has 13 residues. Germline CDR1 is MNHEY and CDR2 is SVGEGT. Here the CDR3 reads CASSPGTEETQYF.

The genes are TRBV5-4 and TRBJ2-7. The CDR3 runs 15 residues. CDR1 and CDR2 (germline): SGHNT, YYREEE (reference sequence). The chain's CDR3 is CASSSYQGAPYEQYF.

The chain is built from TRBV4-1 and TRBJ2-1; no DNA is available, so the TRBD2 call from TCRdb remains unchecked. The CDR3 loop spans 15 amino acids. CDR1 is MGHRA, CDR2 YSYEKL, per germline. The CDR3 sequence is CASSLIAGGVDEQFF.

This sequence joins TRBV3-1 and TRBJ2-7; the TCRdb call, TRBD2, lacks DNA for checking. The CDR3 totals 14 residues. CDR1 LGHDT and CDR2 YNNKEL come from the germline V gene (reference sequence). The CDR3 reads CASSLRDGTYEQYF.

The chain has TRBV6-5 and TRBJ2-7; TCRdb's D call, TRBD2, is unchecked because there is no DNA. Germline CDR1 is MNHEY and CDR2 is SVGAGI. The CDR3 has 18 residues. This chain's CDR3 is CASSYLGLAGGLPYEQYF.

The J gene is TRBJ2-7, the V gene TRBV28; checking the TCRdb D call of TRBD2 is not possible without DNA. Germline-derived CDR1 and CDR2 are MDHEN and SYDVKM. The CDR3 sequence is 16 residues long. The chain's CDR3 is CASSLAGGYVGYEQYF.

This chain connects TRBV12-3 or TRBV12-4 to TRBJ2-5. CDR3 length: 16 amino acids. The chain's CDR3 is CASSSYRASHWETQYF.

V is TRBV5-1 and J is TRBJ2-1. Looked up from germline, CDR1 is SGHRS and CDR2 is YFSETQ. The CDR3 loop spans 13 amino acids. This CDR3 is CASSLVWDNEQFF.